Described below is a single T cell receptor beta chain sequence and its context. Its cognate antigen is unknown. The data were taken from a study of a mutant IDH1 vaccine in newly diagnosed glioma. Study details: Antecedent treatment encompassed radiotherapy, temozolomide, or their combination; the majority received both.

The table came from immunoSEQ multiplex PCR; TCRdb's copy has only in-frame clones and leaves some out. The sample lists about 26,000 clones, around four fifths occurring once. The CDR3 sequence is 15 residues long. As for time point: week 35, safety follow-up. Mutant IDH1 20-mer peptide, at 300 ug, made up each vaccine dose, with topical imiquimod. The study, taken as a whole, reports: Patients mounted vaccine-induced immune responses in around 93% of cases.

Sequenced material: PBMCs, taken from a glioma patient whose treatment included an IDH1 peptide vaccine. The source is a man aged 25-45 years with glioma. The chain employs TRBV21-1 and TRBJ1-1; TRBD1 is taken as the D call from the table, unchecked against the DNA. TRBV21-1 is classified as a pseudogene. The CDR3 reads CASSSRQGAVTEAFF. The CDR3 nucleotides are TGTGCCAGCAGCAGCCGACAGGGGGCGGTAACTGAAGCTTTCTTT.